The next 3 T cell receptor beta chains were all read from a single sample in a study of T cells after yellow fever vaccination. TCRdb redid the calling of the 5' RACE reads with MiXCR, one entry per CDR3 protein. The sample includes hundreds of thousands of distinct CDR3 sequences, just over 20% of them seen just once. The sample here was PBMCs, taken 21 days after the first yellow fever vaccination. Receptors were obtained from a man aged 18 to 35 who received the YFV17D yellow fever vaccine.

The chain is built from TRBV7-9 and TRBJ2-3; 7 nucleotides match TRBD2. Looked up from germline, CDR1 is SEHNR and CDR2 is FQNEAQ (reference sequence). This CDR3 comprises 13 residues. Unmatched junction bases numbered 2, after V lost 2 bases and J lost 6 bases. The CDR3 region has the DNA TGTGCCAGCAGCTTATCCGGGAGGGATACGCAGTATTTT. Protein: CASSLSGRDTQYF.

This rearrangement joins TRBV7-2 to TRBJ1-6, with a possible D match to TRBD1 (5 bases). The CDR3 contains 14 residues. The V end lost 2 bases, the J end lost 14 bases, and 16 bases lay between the germline ends. Germline assignment: CDR1 SGHTA and CDR2 FQGNSA. The CDR3 loop reads CASSLRTRDGALHF. CDR3 bases: TGTGCCAGCAGCTTAAGGACACGGGACGGGGCCCTCCACTTT.

The chain carries TRBV7-9 and TRBJ1-5, with unresolved D. CDR1 and CDR2 (germline): SEHNR, FQNEAQ (reference sequence). V gave up 2 bases and J gave up 2 bases, with 10 bases separating them. CDR3 length: 15 residues. The DNA of the CDR3 is TGTGCCAGCAGCTTAACTCGGGCTGGCAATCAGCCCCAGCATTTT. Its translation is CASSLTRAGNQPQHF.